This T cell receptor beta chain was identified during a study of shared clonotypes between healthy human individuals. Study outcomes and limitations: Several donors shared around 5.2% of their naive CD4 clonotypes.

This CDR3 region has 12 residues. The ends were cut back, 6 bases at V and 0 bases at J, with 8 bases in the middle. The germline gives CDR1 SQVTM, CDR2 ANQGSEA. In the case of this clone: As yet, its antigen is unknown.

Data came from immunoSEQ multiplex PCR; TCRdb stores just in-frame clones and leaves some out. The sample includes over a million clones, 98% of them seen just once. The healthy adult donors were HIV-negative and reported no recent acute infections or vaccinations. Splitting of CD4+ cells produced CD45RA+ naive and CD45RA-negative memory subsets. The specimen was naive CD4+ T cells sorted from blood. The subset: CD45RA+ positively selected. The genes are TRBV29-1 and TRBJ2-5; D unresolved. The TCR originated in a man aged 25 to 40 in good health. The CDR3 DNA reads as TGCAGCGTCGATAGGTACCAAGAGACCCAGTACTTC. This translates into CSVDRYQETQYF.